Each of the 18 T cell receptor beta chains below was sequenced from the same sample in a study of T cells expressing NK-cell markers. TCRdb reprocessed the 5' RACE reads, keeping one entry per CDR3 protein, no DNA. The ten most abundant clones cover almost 1.5% of a sample with about 460,000 distinct CDR3 sequences. Sequenced input: blood T cells: a sorted CD56 or NKG2C T cell subset, CD4+ or CD8+ T cells, or bulk PBMC T cells (not recorded which). The receptors were gathered from a woman aged 50 to 65 in good health.

CDR3 sequence reads: CSARTAGNNEQFF. The chain links TRBV20-1 to TRBJ2-1; without DNA, the TCRdb call of TRBD2 cannot be checked. CDR1 and CDR2 from the germline V gene are DFQATT and SNEGSKA (reference sequence). This CDR3 contains 13 residues.

CDR3 sequence: CASSVGPSGYDLDTGELFF. The chain has TRBV9 and TRBJ2-2; TCRdb returns TRBD2, unconfirmable since there is no DNA. The CDR3 covers 19 residues. From germline, CDR1 is SGDLS and CDR2 YYNGEE.

The rearrangement joins TRBV5-6 to TRBJ2-3; the TCRdb D gene call, TRBD2, has no DNA to confirm it. Germline loops: CDR1 SGHDT, CDR2 YYEEEE. The CDR3 runs 13 residues. The CDR3 loop reads CASSRAGGDTQYF.

The rearrangement uses TRBV20-1 and TRBJ1-1; the D call from TCRdb, TRBD1, cannot be confirmed without DNA. CDR1 and CDR2 from the germline V gene are DFQATT and SNEGSKA (reference sequence). The CDR3 contains 15 residues. CDR3 residues: CSARDVGVLNTEAFF.

This rearrangement joins TRBV6-1 to TRBJ1-6; TCRdb lists TRBD1, though no DNA is available to test this call. The length of the CDR3 is 15 residues. The germline V gene encodes CDR1 MNHNS and CDR2 SASEGT. CDR3 loop: CASSGPGQGQSPLHF.

CDR3 region: CASSYSGMRGNTIYF. This sequence joins TRBV6-5 and TRBJ1-3; TCRdb outputs TRBD1, but without DNA this stays unchecked. The CDR3 covers 15 residues. CDR1 and CDR2 from the germline V gene are MNHEY and SVGAGI.

The rearrangement uses TRBV5-1 and TRBJ2-1; the TCRdb D gene call, TRBD1, has no DNA to confirm it. This CDR3 region has 12 residues. Germline CDR1 and CDR2: SGHRS and YFSETQ. The CDR3 sequence: CASTRGNNEQFF.

CDR3 amino acids: CSARDRGNQPQHF. The chain combines TRBV29-1 with TRBJ1-5; checking the TCRdb D call of TRBD1 is not possible without DNA. The CDR3 is made up of 13 amino acids. CDR1 SQVTM and CDR2 ANQGSEA come from the germline V gene.

The CDR3 region is CASSLENNSNQPQHF. This chain uses TRBV7-2 with TRBJ1-5. Germline CDR1 and CDR2: SGHTA and FQGNSA. The CDR3 contains 15 residues.

The chain carries TRBV2 and TRBJ2-3; TCRdb picks TRBD1, but there is no DNA to check that call. The CDR3 sequence is 13 residues long. Germline V CDR1 and CDR2: SNHLY, FYNNEI. CDR3 loop: CASSPHQQGAEYF.

The chain links TRBV12-3 or TRBV12-4 to TRBJ1-5; TCRdb returns TRBD1, unconfirmable since there is no DNA. CDR3 length: 15 residues. The CDR3 reads CASSLARTGRQPQHF.

The J gene is TRBJ2-5, the V gene TRBV25-1; no DNA is available, so the TRBD2 call from TCRdb remains unchecked. Germline values: CDR1 MGHDK, CDR2 SYGVNS. This CDR3 has 20 residues. The CDR3 loop reads CASSERRLAGRLIPSETQYF.

V and J are TRBV24-1 and TRBJ2-6. The CDR3 is made up of 18 amino acids. Per the germline V gene, CDR1 is KGHDR and CDR2 is SFDVKD. CDR3 region: CATSTRKTDFSGANVLTF.

The chain carries TRBV4-1 and TRBJ2-6; TCRdb designates TRBD2, a call that cannot be tested without DNA. Germline assignment: CDR1 MGHRA and CDR2 YSYEKL. The CDR3 runs 15 residues. CDR3 protein: CASTGLRTGANVLTF.

The chain couples TRBV20-1 to TRBJ2-1. Germline V lookup: CDR1 DFQATT, CDR2 SNEGSKA (reference sequence). CDR3 size: 13 residues. The CDR3 sequence is CSARRTIYGEQFF.

This chain links TRBV12-3 or TRBV12-4 with TRBJ2-5. The CDR3 is 14 residues long. CDR3 region: CASRVAGVPETQYF.

The V and J genes are TRBV5-1 and TRBJ2-5. The germline gives CDR1 SGHRS, CDR2 YFSETQ. CDR3 size: 12 residues. The CDR3 loop is CASSLGSGAQYF.

The rearrangement links TRBV12-5 to TRBJ1-1. The CDR3 consists of 11 residues. Germline values: CDR1 LGHNT, CDR2 FRNRAP. CDR3 residues: CASLLESEAFF.